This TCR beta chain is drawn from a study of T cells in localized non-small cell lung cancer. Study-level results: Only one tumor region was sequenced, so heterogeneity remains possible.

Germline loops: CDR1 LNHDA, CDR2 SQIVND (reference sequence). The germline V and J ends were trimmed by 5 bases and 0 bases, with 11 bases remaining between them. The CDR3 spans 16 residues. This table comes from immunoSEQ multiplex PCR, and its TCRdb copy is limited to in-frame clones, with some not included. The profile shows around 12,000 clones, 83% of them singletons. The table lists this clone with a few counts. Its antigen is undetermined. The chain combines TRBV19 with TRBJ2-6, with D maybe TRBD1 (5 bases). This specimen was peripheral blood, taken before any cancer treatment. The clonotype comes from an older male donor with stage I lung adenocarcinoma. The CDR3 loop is CASSAGYASGANVLTF. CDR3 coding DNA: TGTGCCAGTAGTGCAGGGTACGCCTCTGGGGCCAACGTCCTGACTTTC.